A single T cell receptor beta chain is shown here with its context. This record comes from a study of blood T cell repertoires in COVID-19. In the study overall: Some COVID-19 samples were acute and others convalescent; all came from the United States, Italy and Spain. The analysed material was cDNA or gDNA that came from T cells, B-cell-depleted T cells, or PBMCs.

Participant age was roughly 18 to 90 years, and participants resided in roughly 25 US areas. Original analysis: Estimates of nucleated cell counts were drawn from the amplification of reference gene primers. The assay was immunoSEQ multiplex PCR, and TCRdb's table has in-frame clones only and misses some. Clone size and V and J calls were adopted from that table, with D and trimming inferred from the DNA. The sample yields 200,000 or so clones, 70% to 90% seen once. Material for sequencing was PBMCs or T cells enriched from blood (not recorded which). The receptor was derived from a woman in her 40s with acute COVID-19.

The CDR3 protein is CASSLSTGGFNIQYF. Here the CDR3 DNA reads TGTGCCAGCAGCTTAAGCACGGGGGGGTTTAACATTCAGTACTTC. The V call is TRBV11-2, the J call TRBJ2-4; 8 nucleotides match TRBD2. The CDR3 extends over 15 amino acids. Losses at the gene ends were 2 bases for V and 7 bases for J; bases not matched to a gene: 7. Per the germline V gene, CDR1 is SGHAT and CDR2 is FQNNGV.